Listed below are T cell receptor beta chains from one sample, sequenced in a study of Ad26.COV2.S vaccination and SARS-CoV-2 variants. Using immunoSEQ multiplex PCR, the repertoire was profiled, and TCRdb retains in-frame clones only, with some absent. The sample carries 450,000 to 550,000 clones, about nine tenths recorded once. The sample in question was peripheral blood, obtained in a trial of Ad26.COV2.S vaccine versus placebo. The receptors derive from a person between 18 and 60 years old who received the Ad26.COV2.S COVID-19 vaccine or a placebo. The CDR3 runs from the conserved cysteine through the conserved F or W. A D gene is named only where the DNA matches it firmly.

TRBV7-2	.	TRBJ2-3	CASSLMGGGGGDTQYF
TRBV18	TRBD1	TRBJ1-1	CASSPIRDSTEAFF
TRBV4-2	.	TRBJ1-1	CASSSRTASEAFF
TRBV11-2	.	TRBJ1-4	CASSLGPTNEKLFF
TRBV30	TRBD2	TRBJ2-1	CAWTSGRAGVQFF
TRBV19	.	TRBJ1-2	CASIRTGQGYGYTF
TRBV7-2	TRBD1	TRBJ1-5	CASSHRDRNQPQHF
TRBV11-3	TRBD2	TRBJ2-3	CASSLGTSGGTDTQYF
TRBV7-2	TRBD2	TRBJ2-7	CASSYTSGGAYEQYF
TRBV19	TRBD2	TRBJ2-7	CASSRGLTYEQYF